The text below deals with one T cell receptor (beta chain). This sample is drawn from a study of shared T cell receptors in the human thymus. Sequencing used immunoSEQ multiplex PCR; TCRdb keeps in-frame clones, though not all of them. Among under 700,000 clones, about 80% were seen once, and the ten largest hold less than 0.015%. This sample was also put to use in a study of human thymus T cells.

The sample comprised thymocytes. This receptor was obtained from a boy under two years old with a congenital heart defect.

The CDR3: CASSQDPGQGLNEQYF. CDR3 DNA sequence: TGCGCCAGCAGCCAAGATCCCGGACAGGGGCTCAACGAGCAGTACTTC. This sequence joins TRBV4-3 and TRBJ2-7, with TRBD1 matching 9 bases. Germline CDR1 LGHNA, CDR2 YSLEER. V dropped 0 bases and J dropped 5; count of bases not matched to a gene: 8. The CDR3 is 16 amino acids.